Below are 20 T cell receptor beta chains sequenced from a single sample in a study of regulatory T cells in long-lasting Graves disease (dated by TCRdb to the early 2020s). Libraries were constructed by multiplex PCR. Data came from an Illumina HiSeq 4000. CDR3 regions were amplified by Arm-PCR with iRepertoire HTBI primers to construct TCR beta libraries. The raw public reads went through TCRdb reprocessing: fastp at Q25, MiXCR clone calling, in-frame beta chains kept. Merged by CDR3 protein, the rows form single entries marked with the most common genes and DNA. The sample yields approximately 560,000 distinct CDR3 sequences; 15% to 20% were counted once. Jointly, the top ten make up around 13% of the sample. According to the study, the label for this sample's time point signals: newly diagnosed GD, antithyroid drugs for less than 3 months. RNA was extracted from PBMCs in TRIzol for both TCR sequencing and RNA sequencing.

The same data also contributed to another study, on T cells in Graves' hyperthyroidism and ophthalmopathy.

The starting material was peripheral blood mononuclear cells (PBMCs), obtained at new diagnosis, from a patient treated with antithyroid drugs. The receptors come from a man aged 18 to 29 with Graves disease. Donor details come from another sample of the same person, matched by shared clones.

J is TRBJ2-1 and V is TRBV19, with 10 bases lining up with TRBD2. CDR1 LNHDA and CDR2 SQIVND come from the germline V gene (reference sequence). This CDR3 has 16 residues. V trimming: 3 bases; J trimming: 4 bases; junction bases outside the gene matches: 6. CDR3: CASSMEWTSGYNEQFF. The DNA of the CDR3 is TGTGCCAGTAGTATGGAGTGGACTAGCGGATACAATGAGCAGTTCTTC.

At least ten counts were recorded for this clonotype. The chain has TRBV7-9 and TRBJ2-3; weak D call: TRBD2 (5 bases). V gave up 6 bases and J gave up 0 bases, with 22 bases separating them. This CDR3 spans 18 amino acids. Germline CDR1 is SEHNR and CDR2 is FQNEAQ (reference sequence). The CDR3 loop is CASRVAGKAITSTDTQYF. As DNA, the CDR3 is TGTGCCAGCAGAGTGGCCGGGAAAGCTATTACTAGCACAGATACGCAGTATTTT.

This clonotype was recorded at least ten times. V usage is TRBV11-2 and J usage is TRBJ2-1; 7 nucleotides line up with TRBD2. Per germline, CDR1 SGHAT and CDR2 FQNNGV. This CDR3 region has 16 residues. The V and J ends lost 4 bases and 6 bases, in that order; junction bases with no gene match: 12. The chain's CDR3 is CASSYRGSGMINEQFF. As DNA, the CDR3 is TGTGCCAGCAGCTATAGAGGGAGCGGGATGATCAATGAGCAGTTCTTC.

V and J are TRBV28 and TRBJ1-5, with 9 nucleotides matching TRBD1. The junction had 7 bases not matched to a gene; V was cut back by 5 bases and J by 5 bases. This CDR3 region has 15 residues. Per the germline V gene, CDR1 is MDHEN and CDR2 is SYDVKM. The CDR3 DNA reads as TGTGCCAGCAGTCCGACAGGGGGGTGGTATCAGCCCCAGCATTTT. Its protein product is CASSPTGGWYQPQHF.

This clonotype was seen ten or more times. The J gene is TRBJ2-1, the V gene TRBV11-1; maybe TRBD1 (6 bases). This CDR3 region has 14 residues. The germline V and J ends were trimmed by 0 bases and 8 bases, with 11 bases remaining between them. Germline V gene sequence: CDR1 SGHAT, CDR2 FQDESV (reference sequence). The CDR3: CASSLAGQSDEQFF. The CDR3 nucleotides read TGTGCCAGCAGCTTAGCCGGACAGTCGGATGAGCAGTTCTTC.

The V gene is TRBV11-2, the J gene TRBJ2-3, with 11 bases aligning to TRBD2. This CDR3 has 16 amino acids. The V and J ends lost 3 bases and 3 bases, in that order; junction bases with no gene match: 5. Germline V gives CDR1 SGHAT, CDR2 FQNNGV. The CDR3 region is CASSLAGLAETDTQYF. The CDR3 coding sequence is TGTGCCAGCAGCTTGGCGGGACTAGCGGAAACAGATACGCAGTATTTT.

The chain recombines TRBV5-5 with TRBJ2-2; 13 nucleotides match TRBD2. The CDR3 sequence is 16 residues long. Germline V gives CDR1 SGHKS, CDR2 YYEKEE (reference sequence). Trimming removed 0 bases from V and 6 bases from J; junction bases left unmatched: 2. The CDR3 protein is CASSLAGTSGAGELFF. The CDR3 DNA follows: TGTGCCAGCAGCTTGGCCGGGACTAGCGGGGCCGGGGAGCTGTTTTTT.

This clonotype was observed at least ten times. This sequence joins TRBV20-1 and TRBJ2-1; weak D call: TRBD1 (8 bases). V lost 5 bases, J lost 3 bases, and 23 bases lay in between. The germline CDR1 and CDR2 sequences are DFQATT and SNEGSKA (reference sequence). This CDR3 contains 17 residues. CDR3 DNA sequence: TGCAGTGCTCGCAGGGGGCAAGCGGGATACATCTACAATGAGCAGTTCTTC. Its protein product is CSARRGQAGYIYNEQFF.

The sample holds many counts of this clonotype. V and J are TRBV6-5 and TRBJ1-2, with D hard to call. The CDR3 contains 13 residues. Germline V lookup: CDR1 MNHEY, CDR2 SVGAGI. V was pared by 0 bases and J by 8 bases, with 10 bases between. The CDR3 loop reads CASSYSPWAGYTF. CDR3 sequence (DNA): TGTGCCAGCAGTTACTCTCCATGGGCGGGCTACACCTTC.

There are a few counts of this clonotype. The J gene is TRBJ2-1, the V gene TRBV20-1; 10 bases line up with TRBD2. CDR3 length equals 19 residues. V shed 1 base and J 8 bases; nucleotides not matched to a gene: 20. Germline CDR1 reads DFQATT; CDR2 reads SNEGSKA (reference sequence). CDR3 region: CSARGDTGTSSGSVYEQFF. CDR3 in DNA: TGCAGTGCTAGAGGGGACACTGGGACTTCTAGCGGGAGTGTGTATGAGCAGTTCTTC.

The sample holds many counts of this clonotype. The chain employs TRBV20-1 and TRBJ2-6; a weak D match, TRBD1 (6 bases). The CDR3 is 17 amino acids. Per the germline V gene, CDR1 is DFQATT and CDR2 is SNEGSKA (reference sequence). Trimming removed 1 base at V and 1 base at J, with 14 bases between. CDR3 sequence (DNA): TGCAGTGCTAGAGCACAGGGTTCGCTGTCTGGGGCCAACGTCCTGACTTTC. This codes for CSARAQGSLSGANVLTF.

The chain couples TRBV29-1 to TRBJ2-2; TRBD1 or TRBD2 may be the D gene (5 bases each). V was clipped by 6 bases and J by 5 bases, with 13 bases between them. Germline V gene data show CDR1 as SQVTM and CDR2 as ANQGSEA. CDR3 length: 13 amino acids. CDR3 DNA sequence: TGCAGCGTGGATGAGAGGGGAACCGGGGAGCTGTTTTTT. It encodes CSVDERGTGELFF.

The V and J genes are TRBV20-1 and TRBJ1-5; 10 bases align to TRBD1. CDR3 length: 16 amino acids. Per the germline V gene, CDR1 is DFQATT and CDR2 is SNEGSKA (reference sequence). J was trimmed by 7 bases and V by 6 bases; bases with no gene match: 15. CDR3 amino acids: CSAGRDRGPVSQPQHF. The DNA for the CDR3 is TGCAGTGCAGGCCGGGACAGGGGTCCGGTCAGCCAGCCCCAGCATTTT.

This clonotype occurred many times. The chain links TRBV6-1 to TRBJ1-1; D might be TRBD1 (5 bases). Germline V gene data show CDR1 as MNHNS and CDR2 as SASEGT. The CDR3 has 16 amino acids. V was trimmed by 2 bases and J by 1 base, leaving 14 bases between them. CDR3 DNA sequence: TGTGCCAGCAGTGAACCGCCCGGCAGGGCGAACACTGAAGCTTTCTTT. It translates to CASSEPPGRANTEAFF.

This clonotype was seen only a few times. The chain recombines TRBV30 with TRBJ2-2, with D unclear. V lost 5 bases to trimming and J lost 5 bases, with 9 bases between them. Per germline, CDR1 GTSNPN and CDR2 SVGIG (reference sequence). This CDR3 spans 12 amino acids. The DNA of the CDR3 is TGTGCCTGGGCCTTAGGGACCGGGGAGCTGTTTTTT. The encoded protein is CAWALGTGELFF.

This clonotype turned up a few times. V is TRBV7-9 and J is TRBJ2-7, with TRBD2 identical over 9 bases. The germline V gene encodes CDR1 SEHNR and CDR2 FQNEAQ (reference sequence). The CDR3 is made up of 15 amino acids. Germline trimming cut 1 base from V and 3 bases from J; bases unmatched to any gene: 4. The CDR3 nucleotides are TGTGCCAGCAGCTTAGAGTCTAGCGGGATCTACGAGCAGTACTTC. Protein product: CASSLESSGIYEQYF.

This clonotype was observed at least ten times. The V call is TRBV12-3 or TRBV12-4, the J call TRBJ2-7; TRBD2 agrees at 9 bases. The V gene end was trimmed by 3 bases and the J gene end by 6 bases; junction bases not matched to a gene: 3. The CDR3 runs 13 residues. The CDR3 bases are TGTGCCAGCAGTTTGTTTAGCGGGAGCGAGCAGTACTTC. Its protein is CASSLFSGSEQYF.

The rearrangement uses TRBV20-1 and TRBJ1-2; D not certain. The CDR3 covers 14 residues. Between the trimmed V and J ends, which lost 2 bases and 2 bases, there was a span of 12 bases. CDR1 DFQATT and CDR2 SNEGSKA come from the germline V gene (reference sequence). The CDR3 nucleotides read TGCAGTGCTAGATTTGAGGGATCAAACTATGGCTACACCTTC. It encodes CSARFEGSNYGYTF.

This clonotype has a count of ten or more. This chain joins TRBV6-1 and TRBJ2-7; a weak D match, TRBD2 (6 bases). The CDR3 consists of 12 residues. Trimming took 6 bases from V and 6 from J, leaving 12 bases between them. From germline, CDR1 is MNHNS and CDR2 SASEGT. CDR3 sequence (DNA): TGTGCCAGCAGCCTCGGAGGGCGCGAGCAGTACTTC. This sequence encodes CASSLGGREQYF.

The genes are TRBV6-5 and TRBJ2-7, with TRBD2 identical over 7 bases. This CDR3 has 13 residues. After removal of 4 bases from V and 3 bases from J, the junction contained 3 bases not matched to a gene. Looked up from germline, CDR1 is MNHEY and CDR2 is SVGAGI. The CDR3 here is CASSLGGDYEQYF. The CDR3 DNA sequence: TGTGCCAGCAGTTTGGGAGGGGACTACGAGCAGTACTTC.